Presented here are 7 T cell receptor beta chains from one specimen sequenced in a study of long-term antiretroviral therapy in people with HIV. At survey level, the immunoSEQ assay was run in its v3.0 version. Method: immunoSEQ multiplex PCR; TCRdb's copy keeps in-frame clones and lacks some. The sample holds 17,000 or so clones, 81% seen once. The sample in question was unsorted PBMCs, obtained 1.2 to 1.3 years before starting antiretroviral therapy. The receptors come from a young man with HIV.

In DNA, the CDR3 is TGCAGTGGGAAGTGGGAGGAGACCCAGTACTTC. Amino acids: CSGKWEETQYF. This chain uses TRBV20-1 with TRBJ2-5, with D maybe TRBD2 (5 bases). Germline V gives CDR1 DFQATT, CDR2 SNEGSKA (reference sequence). There are 11 residues in the CDR3. V lost 7 bases, J lost 5 bases, and 11 bases lay in between.

In its sample, this clone was seen a few times. The chain combines TRBV5-8 with TRBJ2-7; 9 positions agree with TRBD1. With V trimmed by 4 bases and J by 6 bases, 14 bases remained unmatched. The V gene's germline CDR1 is SGHTS and CDR2 YDEGEE. The length of the CDR3 is 16 residues. The chain's CDR3 is CASSRGGDRVLVEQYF. The CDR3 DNA reads as TGTGCCAGCAGCCGCGGTGGGGACAGGGTGTTGGTCGAGCAGTACTTC.

This chain uses TRBV6-1 with TRBJ2-4; 9 bases align to TRBD1. The germline gives CDR1 MNHNS, CDR2 SASEGT. V shed 3 bases, J shed 0 bases, and the junction held 15 bases outside the gene matches. The CDR3 sequence is 20 residues long. CDR3 in DNA: TGTGCCAGCAGTGAGGGACAGGGCCCTAATTACGAACTAGCCAAAAACATTCAGTACTTC. Amino acid sequence: CASSEGQGPNYELAKNIQYF.

The chain has TRBV4-3 and TRBJ1-1; D is uncertain. There are 16 residues in the CDR3. The V end lost 4 bases, the J end lost 3 bases, and 18 bases lay between the germline ends. Looked up from germline, CDR1 is LGHNA and CDR2 is YSLEER. The CDR3 nucleotides are TGCGCCAGCAGCCTATACATACACGGGCTGGACACTGAAGCTTTCTTT. It is translated as CASSLYIHGLDTEAFF.

The genes are TRBV10-1 and TRBJ2-3; unclear D gene. V was clipped by 4 bases and J by 5 bases, with 4 bases between them. Germline-derived CDR1 and CDR2 are WNHNN and SYGVQD (reference sequence). The CDR3 sequence is 11 residues long. CDR3 amino acids: CASSAGDTQYF. The CDR3 nucleotides are TGCGCCAGCAGTGCGGGAGATACGCAGTATTTT.

Here the CDR3 reads CATSRDRAGRYTEAFF. CDR3 DNA sequence: TGTGCCACCAGCAGAGATCGCGCAGGGAGATACACTGAAGCTTTCTTT. The chain is built from TRBV15 and TRBJ1-1; a possible D gene is TRBD1 (5 bases). Per germline, CDR1 LNHNV and CDR2 YYDKDF (reference sequence). Trimming stripped 0 bases from V and 3 bases from J, with 14 bases between. The CDR3 runs 16 residues. Supplemented by reference TRBV15 and TRBJ1-1, the full variable domain reads DAMVIQNPRYQVTQFGKPVTLSCSQTLNHNVMYWYQQKSSQAPKLLFHYYDKDFNNEADTPDNFQSRRPNTSFCFLDIRSPGLGDTAMYLCATSRDRAGRYTEAFFGQGTRLTVV.

The chain carries TRBV27 and TRBJ2-1; TRBD2 agrees at 8 bases. V lost 6 bases to trimming and J lost 1 base; unmatched junction nucleotides: 2. The CDR3 length is 14 residues. Germline V gene lookup returns CDR1 MNHEY and CDR2 SMNVEV (reference sequence). The CDR3 region has the DNA TGTGCCAGCAGGCGGGGGGAATCCTACAATGAGCAGTTCTTC. It yields the protein CASRRGESYNEQFF.